This T cell receptor (beta chain) was identified in a study of T cells in Graves' hyperthyroidism and ophthalmopathy. Study findings and constraints: Ophthalmopathy, as predicted by the model, came a median around 6 months after the prediction. Among thyroid clonotypes expanded above 0.001, most also appeared in blood.

The trim removed 4 bases at V and 6 bases at J, leaving 11 bases unmatched. The V gene's germline CDR1 is SGDLS and CDR2 YYNGEE. This CDR3 is 15 amino acids long. Ophthalmopathy cases scored 3 or more on the Clinical Activity Score and 4 or more on NOSPECS grade, with duration below 3 months. Each 10 ml fresh peripheral blood draw supplied the PBMCs. By share of the sample, this clonotype is medium-sized. The antigen is unknown. RNA transcripts yielded amplified TCR beta CDR3 regions. Carried out on the TCR CDR3, a first-round RT-PCR used the HTBI primer set. TCRdb re-called the multiplex PCR reads through MiXCR, storing one row per CDR3 protein. Of under 65,000 distinct CDR3 sequences listed, 53% were seen once; the top ten hold approximately 3.3%.

Sequenced material: blood. This chain joins TRBV9 and TRBJ1-1; 8 positions agree with TRBD1. This TCR came from a woman aged 60-75 years with Graves' ophthalmopathy. As DNA, the CDR3 is TGTGCCAGCAGCCCCCTGGGACAGGCCCCTGCTGAAGCTTTCTTT. It encodes CASSPLGQAPAEAFF.